This TCR beta chain appears in the sequencing data of a study of blood T cell repertoires in COVID-19. Original processing methods: Reference gene primer amplification in the assay estimated nucleated cell counts. Clones were sequenced by immunoSEQ multiplex PCR, and TCRdb holds only the in-frame ones, with some missing. The DNA was the basis for D and trimming; V, J and clone size are from that table. The sample carries 270,000 or so clones, about 91% recorded once. Participants came from about two dozen US areas, aged roughly 18 to 89 years. Assignment of participants to cohorts was predicated upon participant-reported clinical history. The CDR3 runs 15 residues. CDR1 and CDR2 (germline): LNHDA, SQIVND (reference sequence). V lost 2 bases and J lost 7; bases outside the gene matches: 2.

Sequencing used PBMCs or T cells enriched from blood (not recorded which). This receptor was taken from a woman between 35 and 50 years old with acute COVID-19. The rearrangement links TRBV19 to TRBJ2-1; 13 positions match TRBD2. The CDR3 DNA follows: TGTGCCAGTAGTATATTACTAGCGGGAGGGAATGAGCAGTTCTTC. It encodes CASSILLAGGNEQFF. Looking up the rest from reference TRBV19 and TRBJ2-1 gives the full variable domain: DGGITQSPKYLFRKEGQNVTLSCEQNLNHDAMYWYRQDPGQGLRLIYYSQIVNDFQKGDIAEGYSVSREKKESFPLTVTSAQKNPTAFYLCASSILLAGGNEQFFGPGTRLTVL.